The source of this T cell receptor beta chain is a study of cytomegalovirus exposure and HLA in healthy donors. Study-level findings and limits: TRBV6-2, TRBV6-3 and some other V segments were excluded as indistinguishable.

Amplification used 60 Vbeta primers and 13 Jbeta primers. Profiling relied on immunoSEQ multiplex PCR, and the TCRdb table lists in-frame clones only, not all of them. The data contain tens of thousands of clones, 60% to 75% of them singletons. This clone is a singleton in its sample. What it binds is not known. Germline-derived CDR1 and CDR2 are MGHRA and YSYEKL. The CDR3 loop spans 17 amino acids. Trimming took 4 bases from V and 1 from J, leaving 19 bases between them. The chain couples TRBV4-1 to TRBJ1-2, with D perhaps matching TRBD1 (5 bases). The material sequenced was PBMCs. The source is a man aged 35-49 years in good health and CMV-seropositive. The CDR3 coding sequence is TGCGCCAGCAGCCCTAGGACACAGGAAGATGTTAACTATGGCTACACCTTC. Amino acids: CASSPRTQEDVNYGYTF.